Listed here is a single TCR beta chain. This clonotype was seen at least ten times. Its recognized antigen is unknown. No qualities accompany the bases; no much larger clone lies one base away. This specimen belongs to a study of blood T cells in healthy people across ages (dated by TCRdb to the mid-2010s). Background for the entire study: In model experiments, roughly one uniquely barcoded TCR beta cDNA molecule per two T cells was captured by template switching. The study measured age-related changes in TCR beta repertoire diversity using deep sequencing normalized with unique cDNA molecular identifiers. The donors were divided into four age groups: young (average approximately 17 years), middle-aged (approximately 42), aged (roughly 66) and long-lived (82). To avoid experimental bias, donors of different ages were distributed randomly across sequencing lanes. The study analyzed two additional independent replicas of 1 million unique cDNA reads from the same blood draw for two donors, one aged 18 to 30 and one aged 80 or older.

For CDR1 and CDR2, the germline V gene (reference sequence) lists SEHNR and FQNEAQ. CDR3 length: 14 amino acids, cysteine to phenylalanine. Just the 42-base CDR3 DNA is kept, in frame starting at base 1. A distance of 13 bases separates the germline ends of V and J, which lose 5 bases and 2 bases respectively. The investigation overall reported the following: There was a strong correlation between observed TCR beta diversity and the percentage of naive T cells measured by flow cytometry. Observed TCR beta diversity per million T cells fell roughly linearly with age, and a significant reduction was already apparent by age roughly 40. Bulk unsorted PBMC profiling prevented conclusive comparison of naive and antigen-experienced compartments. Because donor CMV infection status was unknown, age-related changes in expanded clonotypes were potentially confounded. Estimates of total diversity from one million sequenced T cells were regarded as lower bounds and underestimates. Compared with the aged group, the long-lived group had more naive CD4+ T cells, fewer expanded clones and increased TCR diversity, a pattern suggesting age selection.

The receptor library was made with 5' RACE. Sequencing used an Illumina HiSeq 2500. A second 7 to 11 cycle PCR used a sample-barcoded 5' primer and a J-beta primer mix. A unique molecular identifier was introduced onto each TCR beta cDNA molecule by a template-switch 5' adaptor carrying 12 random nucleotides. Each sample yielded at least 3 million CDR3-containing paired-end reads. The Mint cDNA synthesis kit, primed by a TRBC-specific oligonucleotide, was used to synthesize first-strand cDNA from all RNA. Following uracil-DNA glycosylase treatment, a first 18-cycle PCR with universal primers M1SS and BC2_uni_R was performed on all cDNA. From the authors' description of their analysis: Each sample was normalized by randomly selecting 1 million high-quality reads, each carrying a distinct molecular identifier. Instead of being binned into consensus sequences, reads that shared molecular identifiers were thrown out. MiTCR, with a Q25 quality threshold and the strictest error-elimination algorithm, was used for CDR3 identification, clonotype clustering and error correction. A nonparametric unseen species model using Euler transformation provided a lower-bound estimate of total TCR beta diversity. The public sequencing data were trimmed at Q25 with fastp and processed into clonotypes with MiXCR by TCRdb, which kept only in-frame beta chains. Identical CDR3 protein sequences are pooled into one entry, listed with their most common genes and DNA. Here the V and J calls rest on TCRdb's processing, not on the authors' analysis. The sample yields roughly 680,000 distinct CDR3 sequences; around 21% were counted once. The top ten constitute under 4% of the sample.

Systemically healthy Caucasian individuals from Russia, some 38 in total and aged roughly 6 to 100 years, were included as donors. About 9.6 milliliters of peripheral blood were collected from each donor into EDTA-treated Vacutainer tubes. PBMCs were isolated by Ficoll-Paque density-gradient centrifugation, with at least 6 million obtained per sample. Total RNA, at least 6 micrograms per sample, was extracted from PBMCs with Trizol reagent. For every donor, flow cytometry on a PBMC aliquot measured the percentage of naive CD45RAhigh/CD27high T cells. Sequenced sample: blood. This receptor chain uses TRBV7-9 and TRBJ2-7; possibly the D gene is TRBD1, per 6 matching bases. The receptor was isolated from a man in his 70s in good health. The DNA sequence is TGTGCCAGCAGCCACGACAGGACCGCCTACGAGCAGTACTTC. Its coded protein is CASSHDRTAYEQYF.